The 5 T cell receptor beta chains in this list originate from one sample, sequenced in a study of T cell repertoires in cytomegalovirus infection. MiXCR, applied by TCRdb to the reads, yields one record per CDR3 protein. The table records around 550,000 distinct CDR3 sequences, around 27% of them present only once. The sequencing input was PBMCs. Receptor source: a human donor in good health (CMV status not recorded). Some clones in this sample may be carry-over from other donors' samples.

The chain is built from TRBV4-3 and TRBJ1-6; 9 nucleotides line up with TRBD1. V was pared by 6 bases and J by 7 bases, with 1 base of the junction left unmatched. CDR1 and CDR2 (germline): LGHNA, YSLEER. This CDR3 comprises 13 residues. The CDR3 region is CASRGTGNSPLHF. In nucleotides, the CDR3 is TGCGCCAGCAGAGGGACAGGGAATTCACCCCTCCACTTT.

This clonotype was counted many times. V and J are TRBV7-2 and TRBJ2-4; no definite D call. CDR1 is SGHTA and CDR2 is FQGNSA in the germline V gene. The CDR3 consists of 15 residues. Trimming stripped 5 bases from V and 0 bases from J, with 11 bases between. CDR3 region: CASSPPPIAKNIQYF. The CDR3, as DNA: TGTGCCAGCAGCCCCCCCCCGATAGCCAAAAACATTCAGTACTTC.

The CDR3 reads CASSQIQAGELFF. In DNA form, the CDR3 reads TGTGCCAGCAGCCAAATTCAGGCCGGGGAGCTGTTTTTT. V is TRBV3-1 and J is TRBJ2-2; D uncertain. The CDR3 runs to 13 residues. CDR1 LGHDT and CDR2 YNNKEL come from the germline V gene (reference sequence). V lost 2 bases and J 6 bases, leaving 7 bases between the germline ends.

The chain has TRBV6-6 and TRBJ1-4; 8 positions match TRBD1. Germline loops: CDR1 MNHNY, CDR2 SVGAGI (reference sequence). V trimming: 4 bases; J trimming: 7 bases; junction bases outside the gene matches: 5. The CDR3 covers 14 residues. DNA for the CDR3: TGTGCCAGCAGTTCGACAGGGGAGGGTGAAAAACTGTTTTTT. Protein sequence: CASSSTGEGEKLFF.

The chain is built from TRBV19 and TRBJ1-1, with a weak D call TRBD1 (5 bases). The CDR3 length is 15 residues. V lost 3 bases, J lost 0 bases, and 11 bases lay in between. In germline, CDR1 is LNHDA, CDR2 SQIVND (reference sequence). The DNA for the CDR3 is TGTGCCAGTAGTATGACGGACACGGTGAACACTGAAGCTTTCTTT. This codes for CASSMTDTVNTEAFF.